These 28 T cell receptor beta chains were sequenced from one sample in a study of a mutant IDH1 vaccine in newly diagnosed glioma. These receptors lack a known antigen. Stated time point: week 5, during vaccination. Doses comprised 300 ug of mutant IDH1 20-mer peptide each, plus topical imiquimod. Assay: immunoSEQ multiplex PCR; the TCRdb copy retains only in-frame clones and omits some. This table has over 50,000 clones, around 90% appearing once. Here the sequenced sample was PBMCs, taken from a glioma patient whose treatment included an IDH1 peptide vaccine. The receptors here all came from a woman in her thirties or forties with glioma.

The rearrangement joins TRBV2 to TRBJ2-2; D is ambiguous. Germline CDR1 is SNHLY and CDR2 is FYNNEI. The V end lost 2 bases, the J end lost 1 base, and 11 bases lay between the germline ends. This CDR3 comprises 16 residues. The CDR3 nucleotides read TGTGCCAGCAGTGAAAGTAGATACATGAACACCGGGGAGCTGTTTTTT. Protein product: CASSESRYMNTGELFF.

The chain recombines TRBV4-3 with TRBJ2-7, with 7 bases identical to TRBD1. This CDR3 has 15 amino acids. V was pared by 2 bases and J by 7 bases, with 11 bases of the junction left unmatched. Per germline, CDR1 LGHNA and CDR2 YSLEER. CDR3 in DNA: TGCGCCAGCAGCCAAAGATACCGGGACAGTGATGAGCAGTACTTC. It is translated as CASSQRYRDSDEQYF.

This chain connects TRBV19 to TRBJ2-2, with 7 bases fitting TRBD1. Germline V lookup: CDR1 LNHDA, CDR2 SQIVND (reference sequence). The length of the CDR3 is 17 residues. The ends lost 5 bases at V and 0 bases at J; junction bases unmatched: 9. The CDR3 sequence is CASSLRTGASNTGELFF. CDR3 bases: TGTGCCAGTAGTCTGAGGACAGGAGCGTCGAACACCGGGGAGCTGTTTTTT.

V usage is TRBV4-1 and J usage is TRBJ1-1; TRBD1 is a possible D gene (5 bases). Germline CDR1 MGHRA, CDR2 YSYEKL. The CDR3 covers 15 residues. V was clipped by 0 bases and J by 3 bases, with 11 bases between them. The CDR3: CASSQDRAFDTEAFF. Here the CDR3 DNA reads TGCGCCAGCAGCCAAGACAGGGCGTTTGACACTGAAGCTTTCTTT.

Remarks on this clone: The sample has other DNA sequences that encode this CDR3 too. The J gene is TRBJ1-2, the V gene TRBV27; D perhaps matches TRBD1 (5 bases). The CDR3 totals 13 residues. Germline CDR1 is MNHEY and CDR2 is SMNVEV (reference sequence). Trimming removed 2 bases at V and 1 base at J, with 5 bases between. DNA of the CDR3: TGTGCCAGCAGTTTACAGGGTAACTATGGCTACACCTTC. Its translation is CASSLQGNYGYTF.

The gene calls are TRBV18 and TRBJ1-1; unclear D gene. The length of the CDR3 is 14 residues. From germline, CDR1 is KGHSH and CDR2 LQKENI. Trimming stripped 4 bases from V and 2 bases from J, with 11 bases between. The CDR3 sequence is CASSQSGKNTEAFF. The CDR3 nucleotides read TGTGCCAGCTCACAATCAGGCAAAAACACTGAAGCTTTCTTT.

The chain carries TRBV19 and TRBJ1-2; unclear D gene. Deletions cut 5 bases from V and 3 bases from J, with 16 bases between. This CDR3 contains 15 residues. The germline V gene encodes CDR1 LNHDA and CDR2 SQIVND (reference sequence). CDR3 region: CASSPTESGYYGYTF. The CDR3 nucleotides read TGTGCCAGTAGTCCCACAGAATCTGGGTACTATGGCTACACCTTC.

The chain employs TRBV4-2 and TRBJ2-2; unclear D gene. This CDR3 spans 19 amino acids. The V gene's germline CDR1 is LGHNA and CDR2 YNFKEQ. Trimming shortened V by 2 bases and J by 4 bases, and 23 bases separated the two germline ends. The CDR3 sequence is CASSQTTLRRSGRTGELFF. The CDR3 region has the DNA TGTGCCAGCAGCCAAACTACCCTGAGAAGGTCTGGTCGCACCGGGGAGCTGTTTTTT.

V gene TRBV27 combines with J gene TRBJ2-1; 9 nucleotides match TRBD1. CDR3 length: 14 amino acids. Trimming cost V 5 bases and J 9 bases; bases outside gene matches: 8. The germline V gene has CDR1 MNHEY and CDR2 SMNVEV (reference sequence). The CDR3 DNA sequence: TGTGCCAGCAGTCCGGGACAGGGATTTGGTGAGCAGTTCTTC. This gives the protein CASSPGQGFGEQFF.

The chain uses TRBV18 and TRBJ1-1, with TRBD1 matching 8 bases. With 1 base clipped from V and 7 bases from J, the junction kept 5 bases outside the gene matches. Germline V gene data show CDR1 as KGHSH and CDR2 as LQKENI. The CDR3 extends over 14 amino acids. CDR3 region: CASSPRQGSGEAFF. CDR3 DNA: TGTGCCAGCTCACCACGACAGGGGTCGGGTGAAGCTTTCTTT.

The chain combines TRBV6-5 with TRBJ2-1; 11 bases agree with TRBD2. Trimming cost V 0 bases and J 7 bases; bases outside gene matches: 5. CDR1 and CDR2 from the germline V gene are MNHEY and SVGAGI. CDR3 size: 16 residues. CDR3 sequence: CASSYSKTSGANEQFF. The CDR3 DNA follows: TGTGCCAGCAGTTACTCGAAGACTAGCGGGGCAAATGAGCAGTTCTTC.

V usage is TRBV2 and J usage is TRBJ1-5; no clear D. The germline V and J ends were trimmed by 9 bases and 0 bases, with 15 bases remaining between them. CDR3 length equals 15 residues. CDR1 is SNHLY, CDR2 FYNNEI, per germline. The CDR3 sequence is CASKTTLASNQPQHF. The CDR3 nucleotides read TGTGCCAGTAAAACGACACTCGCTAGCAATCAGCCCCAGCATTTT.

The J gene is TRBJ2-1, the V gene TRBV5-1; 9 bases agree with TRBD1. Germline CDR1 SGHRS, CDR2 YFSETQ. This CDR3 spans 14 amino acids. With 2 bases clipped from V and 9 bases from J, the junction kept 6 bases outside the gene matches. This chain's CDR3 is CASSFGQGFSEQFF. CDR3 bases: TGCGCCAGCAGCTTTGGACAGGGGTTTAGTGAGCAGTTCTTC.

The J gene is TRBJ2-1, the V gene TRBV25-1; D ambiguous. CDR1 MGHDK and CDR2 SYGVNS come from the germline V gene. V was shortened by 6 bases and J by 1 base, with 4 bases between the two germline ends. CDR3 length equals 12 residues. The CDR3 loop reads CASRSSYNEQFF. In nucleotides, the CDR3 is TGTGCCAGCAGATCTTCCTACAATGAGCAGTTCTTC.

This clone showed up just once. The chain is built from TRBV28 and TRBJ2-7; D possibly corresponds to TRBD1 (6 bases). The CDR3 has 12 amino acids. V was pared by 6 bases and J by 5 bases, with 11 bases between. CDR1 and CDR2 (germline): MDHEN, SYDVKM. CDR3 nucleotides: TGTGCCAGCAGGTCTCAGGGGAACGAGCAGTACTTC. Protein sequence: CASRSQGNEQYF.

This sequence joins TRBV10-1 and TRBJ2-7; TRBD2 matches at 7 bases. Looked up from germline, CDR1 is WNHNN and CDR2 is SYGVQD (reference sequence). Trimming removed 5 bases from V and 1 base from J; junction bases left unmatched: 5. This CDR3 has 14 amino acids. DNA of the CDR3: TGCGCCAGCAGTAAAGCGGGGAAATCCTACGAGCAGTACTTC. It encodes CASSKAGKSYEQYF.

V and J are TRBV5-4 and TRBJ1-3, with D hard to call. The CDR3 runs to 14 residues. V lost 3 bases and J lost 6, with 13 bases in between. Germline values: CDR1 SGHNT, CDR2 YYREEE (reference sequence). CDR3: CASSSFGRPNTIYF. The CDR3 nucleotides are TGTGCCAGCAGCTCGTTCGGGCGGCCAAACACCATATATTTT.

The genes are TRBV18 and TRBJ2-7; the match to TRBD2 covers 10 bases. Germline loops: CDR1 KGHSH, CDR2 LQKENI. This CDR3 has 14 amino acids. Trimming cost V 3 bases and J 3 bases; bases outside gene matches: 2. The CDR3 DNA follows: TGTGCCAGCTCACCGGGACTAGCGCTCTACGAGCAGTACTTC. This encodes CASSPGLALYEQYF.

The chain is built from TRBV27 and TRBJ2-7; TRBD2 aligns across 8 bases. Trimming took 4 bases from V and 2 from J; bases not matched to a gene: 7. Germline CDR1 and CDR2: MNHEY and SMNVEV (reference sequence). The CDR3 contains 15 residues. CDR3 nucleotides: TGTGCCAGCAGTTCTAAGCGGGGGTCCGCCTACGAGCAGTACTTC. Protein: CASSSKRGSAYEQYF.

The gene calls are TRBV4-1 and TRBJ2-3; 10 bases are shared with TRBD2. V lost 4 bases to trimming and J lost 3 bases; unmatched junction nucleotides: 10. The CDR3 is 17 residues long. The germline V gene has CDR1 MGHRA and CDR2 YSYEKL. CDR3 sequence: CASSPFGAGGRTDTQYF. The CDR3 nucleotides are TGCGCCAGCAGCCCCTTCGGAGCGGGGGGGCGAACAGATACGCAGTATTTT.

This rearrangement joins TRBV19 to TRBJ2-2, with 7 bases aligning to TRBD2. The CDR3 length is 15 residues. The germline gives CDR1 LNHDA, CDR2 SQIVND (reference sequence). Trimming removed 5 bases from V and 5 bases from J; junction bases left unmatched: 8. For the CDR3, the DNA is TGTGCCAGTAGTCGGGGGGTCGGATCGACCGGGGAGCTGTTTTTT. It is translated as CASSRGVGSTGELFF.

V usage is TRBV30 and J usage is TRBJ2-1; D gene uncertain. CDR1 is GTSNPN and CDR2 is SVGIG in the germline V gene (reference sequence). Trimming removed 0 bases at V and 9 bases at J, with 6 bases between. This CDR3 has 11 amino acids. The CDR3 bases are TGTGCCTGGAGTGTACGCCTTGAGCAGTTCTTC. Protein: CAWSVRLEQFF. The full variable domain, its missing parts supplied by reference TRBV30 and TRBJ2-1, is SQTIHQWPATLVQPVGSPLSLECTVEGTSNPNLYWYRQAAGRGLQLLFYSVGIGQISSEVPQNLSASRPQDRQFILSSKKLLLSDSGFYLCAWSVRLEQFFGPGTRLTVL.

This clone has a handful of counts. The chain links TRBV14 to TRBJ1-1; D is possibly TRBD1 (6 bases). V was clipped by 3 bases and J by 2 bases, with 7 bases between them. The germline CDR1 and CDR2 sequences are SGHDN and FVKESK. The CDR3 loop spans 13 amino acids. CDR3 DNA sequence: TGTGCCAGCAGCCAGGGACAAAACACTGAAGCTTTCTTT. It yields the protein CASSQGQNTEAFF.

V and J are TRBV6-1 and TRBJ2-7; the match to TRBD1 covers 7 bases. J was trimmed by 2 bases and V by 4 bases; bases with no gene match: 8. This CDR3 spans 15 amino acids. Germline values: CDR1 MNHNS, CDR2 SASEGT. The CDR3 region has the DNA TGTGCCAGCAGTGGGGAAGGACAGGTAGCCTACGAGCAGTACTTC. This encodes CASSGEGQVAYEQYF.

The chain couples TRBV29-1 to TRBJ1-2; 9 nucleotides agree with TRBD1. The CDR3 sequence is 14 residues long. The germline V gene has CDR1 SQVTM and CDR2 ANQGSEA. Trimming took 4 bases from V and 3 from J; bases not matched to a gene: 6. CDR3 nucleotide sequence: TGCAGCGTTGTATTGGACAGGGGCTACTATGGCTACACCTTC. It translates to CSVVLDRGYYGYTF.

J is TRBJ2-5 and V is TRBV19; D possibly corresponds to TRBD1 (7 bases). With 2 bases removed from V and 2 bases from J, the gap between germline ends came to 9 bases. The CDR3 extends over 14 amino acids. Germline assignment: CDR1 LNHDA and CDR2 SQIVND (reference sequence). The DNA for the CDR3 is TGTGCCAGTAGTATATCAGGGGGGCAAGAGACCCAGTACTTC. It specifies CASSISGGQETQYF.

The count of this clone is one. V gene TRBV2 combines with J gene TRBJ2-1; the match to TRBD2 covers 10 bases. With V trimmed by 6 bases and J by 8 bases, 10 bases remained unmatched. Germline V gives CDR1 SNHLY, CDR2 FYNNEI. This CDR3 is built from 15 residues. The CDR3: CASRVAGGTWDEQFF. CDR3 bases: TGTGCCAGCAGGGTAGCGGGAGGTACTTGGGATGAGCAGTTCTTC.

This sequence joins TRBV5-4 and TRBJ2-1; tentative D call: TRBD2 (7 bases). CDR3 size: 14 residues. Trimming removed 4 bases from V and 8 bases from J, with 16 bases in between. CDR1 and CDR2 (germline): SGHNT, YYREEE (reference sequence). The CDR3 reads CASSPGRGGDEQFF. The DNA of the CDR3 is TGTGCCAGCAGCCCTGGTAGGGGGGGCGATGAGCAGTTCTTC.